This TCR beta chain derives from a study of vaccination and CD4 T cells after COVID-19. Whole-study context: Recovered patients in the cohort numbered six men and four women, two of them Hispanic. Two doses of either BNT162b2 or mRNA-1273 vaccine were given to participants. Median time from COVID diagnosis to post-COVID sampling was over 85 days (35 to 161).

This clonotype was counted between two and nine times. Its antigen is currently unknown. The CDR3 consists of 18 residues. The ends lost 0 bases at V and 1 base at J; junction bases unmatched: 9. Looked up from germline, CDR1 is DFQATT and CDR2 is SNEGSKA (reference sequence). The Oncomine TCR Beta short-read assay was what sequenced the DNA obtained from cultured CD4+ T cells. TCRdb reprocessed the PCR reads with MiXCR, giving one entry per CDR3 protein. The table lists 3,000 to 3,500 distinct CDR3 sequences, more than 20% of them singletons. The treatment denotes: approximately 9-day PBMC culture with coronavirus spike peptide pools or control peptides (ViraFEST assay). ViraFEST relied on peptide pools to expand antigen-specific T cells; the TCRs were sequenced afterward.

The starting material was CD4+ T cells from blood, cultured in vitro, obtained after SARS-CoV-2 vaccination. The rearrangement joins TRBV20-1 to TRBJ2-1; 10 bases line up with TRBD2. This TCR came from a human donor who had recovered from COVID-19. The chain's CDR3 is CSARDVLAGNPSYNEQFF. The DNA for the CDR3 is TGCAGTGCTAGAGATGTACTAGCGGGGAATCCATCCTACAATGAGCAGTTCTTC.